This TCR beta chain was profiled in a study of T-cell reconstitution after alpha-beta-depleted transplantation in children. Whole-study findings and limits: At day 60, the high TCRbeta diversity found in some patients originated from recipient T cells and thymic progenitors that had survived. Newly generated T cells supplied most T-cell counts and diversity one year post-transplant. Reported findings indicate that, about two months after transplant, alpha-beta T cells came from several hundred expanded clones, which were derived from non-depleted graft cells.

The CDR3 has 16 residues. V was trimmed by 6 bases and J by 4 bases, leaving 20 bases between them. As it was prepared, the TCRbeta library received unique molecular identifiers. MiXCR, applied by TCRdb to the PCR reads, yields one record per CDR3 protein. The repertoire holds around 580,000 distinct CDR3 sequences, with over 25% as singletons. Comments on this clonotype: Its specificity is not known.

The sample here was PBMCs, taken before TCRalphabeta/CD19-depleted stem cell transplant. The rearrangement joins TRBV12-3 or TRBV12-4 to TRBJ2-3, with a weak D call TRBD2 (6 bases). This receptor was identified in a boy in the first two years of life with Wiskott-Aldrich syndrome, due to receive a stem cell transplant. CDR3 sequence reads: CASRPLPGLSADTQYF. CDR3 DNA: TGTGCCAGCAGACCTCTGCCGGGACTCAGCGCAGATACGCAGTATTTT.